This T cell receptor (beta chain) was captured by sequencing in a study of patients and donors after allogeneic stem cell transplantation. CDR1 MNHEY and CDR2 SMNVEV come from the germline V gene (reference sequence). The trim removed 5 bases at V and 4 bases at J, leaving 9 bases unmatched. CDR3 length equals 15 residues. TCRdb re-called the RT-PCR reads with MiXCR, one entry per CDR3 protein. The sample holds about 200,000 distinct CDR3 sequences, roughly 38% seen once. This rearrangement joins TRBV27 to TRBJ1-2; 8 bases agree with TRBD1. The sequenced sample was blood, either unsorted or a sorted T cell fraction (not recorded which). The receptor was derived from a human donor who was either an allogeneic HSCT recipient or a stem cell or donor lymphocyte infusion donor (not recorded which). It is not recorded whose cells these are; they may come from a transplant donor. The CDR3 is CASSKDKDRGYGYTF. The CDR3 coding sequence is TGTGCCAGCAGTAAGGATAAAGACAGGGGCTATGGCTACACCTTC.